This paragraph covers one TCR beta chain sequence. As yet, its antigen is unknown. Of the isolated RNA, all was reverse transcribed, and so the sequenced material was expressed TCRB transcripts. TCRdb's table, derived via immunoSEQ multiplex PCR, lists solely in-frame clones and lacks some. The profile shows roughly 250,000 clones, about 70% of them singletons. This specimen comes from a study of beta chain features in type 1 diabetes. Turning to the study itself: The samples had approximately 110 million sorted cells examined in all.

Broader study findings: In comparison with healthy donors, patients had naive, central memory and Treg TCRB repertoires that appeared more similar.

Each sorted population was over 98% pure. Sequencing was done on a sample of naive CD4+ T cells from blood. This receptor was obtained from a man aged 25 to 45 in good health.

The CDR3 reads CSVRGAYEQYF. The CDR3 region has the DNA TGCAGCGTTAGGGGCGCCTACGAGCAGTACTTC. This chain links TRBV29-1 with TRBJ2-5; D may be TRBD1 (5 bases). The last part of the DNA fits TRBJ2-7 better; the J call may be wrong. Germline CDR1 and CDR2: SQVTM and ANQGSEA. The CDR3 is made up of 11 amino acids.